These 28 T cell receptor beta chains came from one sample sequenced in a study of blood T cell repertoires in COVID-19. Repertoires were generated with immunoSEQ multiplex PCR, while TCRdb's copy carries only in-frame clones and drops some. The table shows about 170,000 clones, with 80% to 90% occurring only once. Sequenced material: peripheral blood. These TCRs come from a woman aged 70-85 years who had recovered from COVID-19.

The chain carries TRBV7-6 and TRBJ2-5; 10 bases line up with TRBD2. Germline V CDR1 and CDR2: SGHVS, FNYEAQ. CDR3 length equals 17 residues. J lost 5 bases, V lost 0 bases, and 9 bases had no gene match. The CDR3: CASSLARGGLAWETQYF. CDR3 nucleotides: TGTGCCAGCAGCTTAGCGCGGGGGGGACTAGCGTGGGAGACCCAGTACTTC.

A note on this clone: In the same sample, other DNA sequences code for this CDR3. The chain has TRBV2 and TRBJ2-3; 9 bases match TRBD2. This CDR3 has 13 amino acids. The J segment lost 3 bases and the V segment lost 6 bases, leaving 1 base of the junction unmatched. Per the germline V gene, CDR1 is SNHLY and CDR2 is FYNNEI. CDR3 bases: TGTGCCAGCAGAAGCGGGGGGACAGATACGCAGTATTTT. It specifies CASRSGGTDTQYF. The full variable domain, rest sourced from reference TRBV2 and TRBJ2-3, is EPEVTQTPSHQVTQMGQEVILRCVPISNHLYFYWYRQILGQKVEFLVSFYNNEISEKSEIFDDQFSVERPDGSNFTLKIRSTKLEDSAMYFCASRSGGTDTQYFGPGTRLTVL.

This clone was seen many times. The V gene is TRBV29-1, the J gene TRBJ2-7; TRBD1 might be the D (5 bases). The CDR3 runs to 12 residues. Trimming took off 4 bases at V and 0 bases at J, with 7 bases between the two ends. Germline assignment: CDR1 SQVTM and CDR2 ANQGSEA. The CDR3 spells CSVGRVSYEQYF. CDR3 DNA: TGCAGCGTTGGCAGGGTCTCCTACGAGCAGTACTTC.

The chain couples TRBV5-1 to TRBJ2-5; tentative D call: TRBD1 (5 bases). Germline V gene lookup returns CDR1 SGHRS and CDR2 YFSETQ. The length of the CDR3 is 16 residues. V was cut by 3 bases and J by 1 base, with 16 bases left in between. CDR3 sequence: CASSSARTKTQETQYF. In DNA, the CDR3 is TGCGCCAGCAGCTCCGCACGGACAAAAACCCAAGAGACCCAGTACTTC.

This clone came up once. CDR3 in amino acids: CATTTPEEANTGELFF. The CDR3 DNA is TGTGCCACCACCACCCCCGAGGAGGCGAACACCGGGGAGCTGTTTTTT. The gene calls are TRBV28 and TRBJ2-2; D might be TRBD2 (5 bases). The CDR3 extends over 16 amino acids. The V end was cut by 10 bases, the J end by 0 bases, with 18 bases between. CDR1 and CDR2 (germline): MDHEN, SYDVKM. Full variable domain (remainder filled in from reference TRBV28 and TRBJ2-2): DVKVTQSSRYLVKRTGEKVFLECVQDMDHENMFWYRQDPGLGLRLIYFSYDVKMKEKGDIPEGYSVSREKKERFSLILESASTNQTSMYLCATTTPEEANTGELFFGEGSRLTVL.

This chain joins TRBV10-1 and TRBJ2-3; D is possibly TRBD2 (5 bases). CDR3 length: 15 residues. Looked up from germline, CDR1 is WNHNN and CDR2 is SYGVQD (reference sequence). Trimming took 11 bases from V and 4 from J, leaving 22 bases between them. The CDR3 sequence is CAGRPQRSGADTQYF. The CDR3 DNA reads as TGCGCCGGGCGACCGCAGCGGTCGGGCGCAGATACGCAGTATTTT.

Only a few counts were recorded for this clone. DNA for the CDR3: TGTGCCAGCAGCCCAACGGGACAGGGGGCGATTTTAAGGCTGTTTTTT. It translates to CASSPTGQGAILRLFF. V and J are TRBV7-6 and TRBJ1-4; TRBD1 matches at 12 bases. The CDR3 extends over 16 amino acids. Germline CDR1 is SGHVS and CDR2 is FNYEAQ. V lost 5 bases to trimming and J lost 14 bases; unmatched junction nucleotides: 15.

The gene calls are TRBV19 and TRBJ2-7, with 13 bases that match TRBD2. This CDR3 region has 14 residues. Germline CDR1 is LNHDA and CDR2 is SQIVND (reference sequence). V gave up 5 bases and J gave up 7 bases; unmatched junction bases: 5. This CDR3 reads CASSRTSGSGEQYF. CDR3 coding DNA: TGTGCCAGTAGTCGGACTAGCGGGAGTGGGGAGCAGTACTTC.

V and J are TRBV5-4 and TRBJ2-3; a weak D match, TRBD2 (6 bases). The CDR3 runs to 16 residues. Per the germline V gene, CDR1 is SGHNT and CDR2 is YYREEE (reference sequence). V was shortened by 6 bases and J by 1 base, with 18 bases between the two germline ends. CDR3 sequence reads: CASTDGGLGGTDTQYF. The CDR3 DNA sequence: TGTGCCAGCACCGACGGGGGACTCGGGGGCACAGATACGCAGTATTTT.

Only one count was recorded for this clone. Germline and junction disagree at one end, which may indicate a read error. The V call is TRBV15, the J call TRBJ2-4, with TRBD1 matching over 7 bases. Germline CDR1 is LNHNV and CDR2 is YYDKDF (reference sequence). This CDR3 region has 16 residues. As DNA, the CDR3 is TGTGCCACCAGGAGAGGGGGCTACTTAGCCAAAAACATTCAGTACTTC. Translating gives CATRRGGYLAKNIQYF.

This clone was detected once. CDR3 amino acids: CASSLEGAGTEAFF. CDR3 nucleotide sequence: TGTGCCAGCAGCTTAGAGGGGGCTGGAACTGAAGCTTTCTTT. This chain uses TRBV7-2 with TRBJ1-1; 7 positions agree with TRBD1. V was clipped by 1 base and J by 5 bases; unmatched bases: 4. CDR3 size: 14 residues. Germline values: CDR1 SGHTA, CDR2 FQGNSA. Full variable domain (rest looked up from reference TRBV7-2 and TRBJ1-1): GAGVSQSPSNKVTEKGKDVELRCDPISGHTALYWYRQSLGQGLEFLIYFQGNSAPDKSGLPSDRFSAERTGGSVSTLTIQRTQQEDSAVYLCASSLEGAGTEAFFGQGTRLTVV.

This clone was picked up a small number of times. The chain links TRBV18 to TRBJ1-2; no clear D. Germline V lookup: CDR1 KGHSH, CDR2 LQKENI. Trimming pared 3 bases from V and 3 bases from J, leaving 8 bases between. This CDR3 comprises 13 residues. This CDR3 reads CASSPTGDYGYTF. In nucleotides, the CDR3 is TGTGCCAGCTCACCGACGGGTGACTATGGCTACACCTTC.

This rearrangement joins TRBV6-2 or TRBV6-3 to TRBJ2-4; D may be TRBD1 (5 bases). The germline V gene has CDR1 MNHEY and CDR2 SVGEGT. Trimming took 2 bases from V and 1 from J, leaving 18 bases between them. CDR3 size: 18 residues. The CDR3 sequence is CASSYPSDSLWAKNIQYF. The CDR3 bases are TGTGCCAGCAGTTACCCCTCCGACAGCCTCTGGGCCAAAAACATTCAGTACTTC.

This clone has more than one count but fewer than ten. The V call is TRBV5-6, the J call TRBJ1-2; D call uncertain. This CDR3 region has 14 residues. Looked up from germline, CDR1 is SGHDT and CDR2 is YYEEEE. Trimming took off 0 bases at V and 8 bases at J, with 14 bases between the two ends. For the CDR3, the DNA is TGTGCCAGCAGCTTGGCTGCCCGGGAGGGCGGCTACACCTTC. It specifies CASSLAAREGGYTF.

The CDR3, as DNA: TGTGCCAGCAGCCCGGGAGGGCTCAGACACCCCCTCTATGGCTACACCTTC. Protein: CASSPGGLRHPLYGYTF. The chain joins TRBV5-6 to TRBJ1-2, with D hard to call. This CDR3 has 17 amino acids. The V end lost 4 bases, the J end lost 4 bases, and 23 bases lay between the germline ends. Germline-derived CDR1 and CDR2 are SGHDT and YYEEEE.

The CDR3 here is CASSVGGDEKLFF. The CDR3 region has the DNA TGTGCCAGCAGCGTAGGGGGCGATGAAAAACTGTTTTTT. This chain links TRBV9 with TRBJ1-4, with D possibly TRBD1 on 5 matching bases. Germline assignment: CDR1 SGDLS and CDR2 YYNGEE. The V and J ends lost 0 bases and 6 bases respectively, with 6 bases between them. The CDR3 has 13 amino acids. The full variable domain, completed using reference TRBV9 and TRBJ1-4, is DSGVTQTPKHLITATGQRVTLRCSPRSGDLSVYWYQQSLDQGLQFLIQYYNGEERAKGNILERFSAQQFPDLHSELNLSSLELGDSALYFCASSVGGDEKLFFGSGTQLSVL.

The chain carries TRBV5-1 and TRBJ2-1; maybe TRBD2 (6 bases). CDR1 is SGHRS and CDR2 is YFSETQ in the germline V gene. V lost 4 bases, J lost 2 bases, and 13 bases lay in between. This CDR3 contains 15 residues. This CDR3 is CASSPGGAAYNEQFF. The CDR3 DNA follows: TGCGCCAGCAGCCCCGGGGGTGCAGCCTACAATGAGCAGTTCTTC.

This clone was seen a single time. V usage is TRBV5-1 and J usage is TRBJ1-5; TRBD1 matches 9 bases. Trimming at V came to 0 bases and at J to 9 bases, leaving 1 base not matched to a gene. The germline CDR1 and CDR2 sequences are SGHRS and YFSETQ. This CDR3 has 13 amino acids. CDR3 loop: CASSLETGGPQHF. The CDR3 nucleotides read TGCGCCAGCAGCTTGGAGACAGGGGGGCCCCAGCATTTT.

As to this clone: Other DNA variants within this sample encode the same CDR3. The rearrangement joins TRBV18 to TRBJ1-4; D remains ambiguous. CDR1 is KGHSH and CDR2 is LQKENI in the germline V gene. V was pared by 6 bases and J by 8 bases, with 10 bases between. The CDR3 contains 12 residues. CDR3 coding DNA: TGTGCCAGCTCCCCAAGAGGAGAAAAACTGTTTTTT. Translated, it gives CASSPRGEKLFF.

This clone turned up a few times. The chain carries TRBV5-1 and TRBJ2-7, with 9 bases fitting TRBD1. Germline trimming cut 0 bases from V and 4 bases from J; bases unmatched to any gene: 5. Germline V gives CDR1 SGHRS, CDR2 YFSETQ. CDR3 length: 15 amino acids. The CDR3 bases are TGCGCCAGCAGCTTGGGGGGACAGGGTTATTACGAGCAGTACTTC. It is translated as CASSLGGQGYYEQYF. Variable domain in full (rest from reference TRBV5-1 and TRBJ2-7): KAGVTQTPRYLIKTRGQQVTLSCSPISGHRSVSWYQQTPGQGLQFLFEYFSETQRNKGNFPGRFSGRQFSNSRSEMNVSTLELGDSALYLCASSLGGQGYYEQYFGPGTRLTVT.

The CDR3 is CATRSGIDEQYF. For the CDR3, the DNA is TGTGCCACGCGGTCGGGGATAGACGAGCAGTACTTC. The chain joins TRBV10-3 to TRBJ2-7, with D possibly matching TRBD2 (5 bases). V lost 10 bases, J lost 5 bases, and 15 bases lay in between. The CDR3 totals 12 residues. Germline V lookup: CDR1 ENHRY, CDR2 SYGVKD.

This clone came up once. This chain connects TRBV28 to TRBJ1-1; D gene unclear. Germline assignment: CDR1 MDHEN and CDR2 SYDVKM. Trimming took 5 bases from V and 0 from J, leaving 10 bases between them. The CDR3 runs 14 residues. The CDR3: CASSDFLLNTEAFF. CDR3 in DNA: TGTGCCAGCAGTGACTTCCTGTTGAACACTGAAGCTTTCTTT.

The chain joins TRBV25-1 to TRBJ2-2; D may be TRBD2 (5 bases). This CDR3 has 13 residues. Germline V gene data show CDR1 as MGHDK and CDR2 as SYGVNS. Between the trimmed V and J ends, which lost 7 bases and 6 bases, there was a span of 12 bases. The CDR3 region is CASTPGVSGELFF. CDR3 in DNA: TGTGCCAGCACCCCCGGGGTCTCCGGGGAGCTGTTTTTT.

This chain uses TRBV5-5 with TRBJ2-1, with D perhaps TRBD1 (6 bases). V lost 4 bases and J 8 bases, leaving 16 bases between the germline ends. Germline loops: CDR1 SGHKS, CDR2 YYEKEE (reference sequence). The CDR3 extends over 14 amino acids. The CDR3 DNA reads TGTGCCAGCAGCCCCAGGGGAAATTCGGATGAGCAGTTCTTC. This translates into CASSPRGNSDEQFF.

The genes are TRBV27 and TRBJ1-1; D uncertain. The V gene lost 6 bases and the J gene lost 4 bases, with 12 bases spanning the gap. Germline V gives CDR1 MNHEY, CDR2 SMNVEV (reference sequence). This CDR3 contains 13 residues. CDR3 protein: CASRPWGGTEAFF. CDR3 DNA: TGTGCCAGCAGGCCCTGGGGAGGCACTGAAGCTTTCTTT.

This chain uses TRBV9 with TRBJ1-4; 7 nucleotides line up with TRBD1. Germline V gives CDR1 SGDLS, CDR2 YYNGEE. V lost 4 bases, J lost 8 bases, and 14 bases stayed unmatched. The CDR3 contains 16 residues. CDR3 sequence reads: CASSPSTPGGGEKLFF. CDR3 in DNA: TGTGCCAGCAGCCCCTCCACCCCAGGGGGTGGCGAAAAACTGTTTTTT.

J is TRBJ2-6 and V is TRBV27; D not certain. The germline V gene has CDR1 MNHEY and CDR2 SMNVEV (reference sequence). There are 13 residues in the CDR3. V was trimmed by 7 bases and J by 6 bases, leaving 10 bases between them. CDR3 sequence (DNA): TGTGCCAGCAAGTACGGGTTGGCCAACGTCCTGACTTTC. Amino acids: CASKYGLANVLTF. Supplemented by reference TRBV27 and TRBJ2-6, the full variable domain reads EAQVTQNPRYLITVTGKKLTVTCSQNMNHEYMSWYRQDPGLGLRQIYYSMNVEVTDKGDVPEGYKVSRKEKRNFPLILESPSPNQTSLYFCASKYGLANVLTFGAGSRLTVL.

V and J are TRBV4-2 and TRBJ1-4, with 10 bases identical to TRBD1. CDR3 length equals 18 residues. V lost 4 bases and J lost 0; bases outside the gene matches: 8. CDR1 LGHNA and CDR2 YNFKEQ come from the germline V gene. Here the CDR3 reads CASSRGGTGASTNEKLFF. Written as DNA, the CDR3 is TGTGCCAGCAGCCGAGGAGGGACAGGGGCCTCAACTAATGAAAAACTGTTTTTT.